The clone carrying this T cell receptor (beta chain) was seen more than once but under ten times. Its antigen remains unknown. The data were taken from a study of cytomegalovirus exposure and HLA in healthy donors. Per the germline V gene, CDR1 is SGHTA and CDR2 is FQGNSA. Trimming cost V 5 bases and J 3 bases, with 13 bases left between them. The length of the CDR3 is 14 residues. Regarding the study as a whole: CMV serostatus stood as the only immune exposure information on hand. A classifier reportedly called cytomegalovirus status with high sensitivity and specificity. One cluster of highly shared sequence variants probably arose as a sequencing artifact. A link between a missense DCLRE1C variant and TCR beta V- and J-gene trimming emerged from a later analysis.

This PCR relied on a set of 60 Vbeta primers and 13 Jbeta primers. The table came from immunoSEQ multiplex PCR; TCRdb's copy has only in-frame clones and leaves some out. The sample records around 86,000 clones, approximately 7.1% being singletons. The sequencing input was PBMCs. This receptor was obtained from a man aged 50-59 years in good health and CMV-seronegative. The rearrangement joins TRBV7-2 to TRBJ1-1; tentatively, D is TRBD1 (6 bases). The CDR3 DNA follows: TGTGCCAGCAGCCCACAGGGCTCTGACACTGAAGCTTTCTTT. Translation gives CASSPQGSDTEAFF.